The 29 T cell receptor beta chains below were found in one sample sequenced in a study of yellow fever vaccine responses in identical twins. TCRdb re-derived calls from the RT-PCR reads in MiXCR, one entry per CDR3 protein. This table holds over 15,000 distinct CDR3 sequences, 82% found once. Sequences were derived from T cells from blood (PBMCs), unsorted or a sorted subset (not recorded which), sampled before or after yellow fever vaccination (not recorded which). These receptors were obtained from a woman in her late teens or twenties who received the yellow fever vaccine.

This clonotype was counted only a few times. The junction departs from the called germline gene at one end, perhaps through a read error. This CDR3 reads CASSLGNTGELFF. CDR3 nucleotides: TGTGCTAGCAGCTTAGGGAACACCGGGGAGCTGTTTTTT. This chain connects TRBV7-7 to TRBJ2-2; D is unclear. This CDR3 contains 13 residues. Germline CDR1 reads SSHAT; CDR2 reads FNYEAQ (reference sequence).

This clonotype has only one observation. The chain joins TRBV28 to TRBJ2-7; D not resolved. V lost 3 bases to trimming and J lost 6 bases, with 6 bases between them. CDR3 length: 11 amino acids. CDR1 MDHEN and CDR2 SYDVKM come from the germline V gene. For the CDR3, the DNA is TGTGCCAGCAGTTTGGGCCCCGAGCAGTACTTC. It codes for CASSLGPEQYF.

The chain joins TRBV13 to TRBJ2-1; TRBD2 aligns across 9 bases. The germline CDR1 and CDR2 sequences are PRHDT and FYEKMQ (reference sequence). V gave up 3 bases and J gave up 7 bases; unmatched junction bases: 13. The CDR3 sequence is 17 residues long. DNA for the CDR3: TGTGCCAGCAGCTTCCGGGCGGGGGGGCCGAATCCTAATGAGCAGTTCTTC. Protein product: CASSFRAGGPNPNEQFF.

This chain's CDR3 is CASSPLSLPQDTQYF. The CDR3 DNA reads as TGCGCCAGCAGTCCACTCTCGCTACCCCAAGATACGCAGTATTTT. The chain recombines TRBV23-1 with TRBJ2-3; D is unresolved. TRBV23-1 is given ORF status, its function remaining uncertain. V dropped 4 bases and J dropped 5 bases, with 16 bases sitting between them. The CDR3 has 15 residues.

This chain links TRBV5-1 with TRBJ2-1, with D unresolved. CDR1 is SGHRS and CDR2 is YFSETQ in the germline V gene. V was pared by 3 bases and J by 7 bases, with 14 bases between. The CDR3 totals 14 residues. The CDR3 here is CASSSGSIRNEQFF. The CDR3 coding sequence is TGCGCCAGCAGCTCAGGATCTATTCGGAATGAGCAGTTCTTC.

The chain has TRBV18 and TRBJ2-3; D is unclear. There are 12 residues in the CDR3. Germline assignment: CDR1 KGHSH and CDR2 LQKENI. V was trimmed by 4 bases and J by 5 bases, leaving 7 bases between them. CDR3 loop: CASSLLGDTQYF. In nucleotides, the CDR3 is TGTGCCAGCTCACTCTTGGGAGATACGCAGTATTTT.

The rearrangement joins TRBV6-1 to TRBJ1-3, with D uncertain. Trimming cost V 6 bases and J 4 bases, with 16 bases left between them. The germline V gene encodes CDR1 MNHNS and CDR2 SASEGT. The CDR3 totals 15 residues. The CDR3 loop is CASSLSPGAGNTIYF. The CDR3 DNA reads TGTGCCAGCAGCCTTTCCCCCGGCGCGGGAAACACCATATATTTT.

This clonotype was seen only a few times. The CDR3 reads CSVEGLAGYEQYF. The CDR3 bases are TGCAGCGTTGAGGGACTAGCGGGATACGAGCAGTACTTC. The chain employs TRBV29-1 and TRBJ2-7; 13 nucleotides match TRBD2. Germline V CDR1 and CDR2: SQVTM, ANQGSEA. V trimming: 3 bases; J trimming: 4 bases; junction bases outside the gene matches: 0. The CDR3 runs 13 residues.

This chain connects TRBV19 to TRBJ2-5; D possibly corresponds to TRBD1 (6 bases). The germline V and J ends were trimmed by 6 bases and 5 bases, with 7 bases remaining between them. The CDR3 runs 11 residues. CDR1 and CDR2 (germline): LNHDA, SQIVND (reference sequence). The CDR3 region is CASRRGETQYF. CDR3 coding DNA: TGTGCCAGTAGGAGGGGGGAGACCCAGTACTTC.

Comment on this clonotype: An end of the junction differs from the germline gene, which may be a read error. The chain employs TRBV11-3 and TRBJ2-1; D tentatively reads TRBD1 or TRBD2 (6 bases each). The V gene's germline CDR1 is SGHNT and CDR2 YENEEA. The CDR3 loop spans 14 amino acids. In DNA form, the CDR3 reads TGTGCCAGCAGCGGAGGTTCTAGGGGGGACGGGCCTATCTTC. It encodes CASSGGSRGDGPIF.

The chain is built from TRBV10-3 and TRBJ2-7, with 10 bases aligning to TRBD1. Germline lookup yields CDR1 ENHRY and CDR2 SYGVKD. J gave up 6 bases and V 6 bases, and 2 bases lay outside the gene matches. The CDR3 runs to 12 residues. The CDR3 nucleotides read TGTGCCATCAGGAGACAGGGGGCCGAGCAGTACTTC. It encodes CAIRRQGAEQYF.

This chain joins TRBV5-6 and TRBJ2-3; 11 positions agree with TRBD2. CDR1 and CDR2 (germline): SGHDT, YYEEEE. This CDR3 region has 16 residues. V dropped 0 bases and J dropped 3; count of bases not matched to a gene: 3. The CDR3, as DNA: TGTGCCAGCAGCTTGGCCCGACTAGCGGGAACAGATACGCAGTATTTT. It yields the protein CASSLARLAGTDTQYF. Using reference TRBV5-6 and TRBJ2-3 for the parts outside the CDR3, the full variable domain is DAGVTQSPTHLIKTRGQQVTLRCSPKSGHDTVSWYQQALGQGPQFIFQYYEEEERQRGNFPDRFSGHQFPNYSSELNVNALLLGDSALYLCASSLARLAGTDTQYFGPGTRLTVL.

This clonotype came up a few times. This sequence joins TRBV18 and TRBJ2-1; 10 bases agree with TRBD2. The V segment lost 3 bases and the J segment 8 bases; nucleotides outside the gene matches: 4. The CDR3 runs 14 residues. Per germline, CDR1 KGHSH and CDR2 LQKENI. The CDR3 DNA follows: TGTGCCAGCTCACCCTTGAGCGGGAGGGATGAGCAGTTCTTC. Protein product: CASSPLSGRDEQFF.

In DNA, the CDR3 is TGTGCCAGCAGTGTAACAGCCTCCTACGAGCAGTACTTC. Translating gives CASSVTASYEQYF. The chain combines TRBV2 with TRBJ2-7; D gene unclear. Germline loops: CDR1 SNHLY, CDR2 FYNNEI. The CDR3 is made up of 13 amino acids. The V and J ends lost 4 bases and 0 bases respectively, with 7 bases between them.

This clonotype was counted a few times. The chain's CDR3 is CSAVGLADACTGTQYF. The CDR3 coding sequence is TGCAGCGCTGTGGGACTAGCGGACGCCTGTACGGGTACGCAGTATTTT. J is TRBJ2-3 and V is TRBV29-1; 11 bases map to TRBD2. CDR3 length: 16 amino acids. CDR1 is SQVTM, CDR2 ANQGSEA, per germline. V gave up 7 bases and J gave up 8 bases; unmatched junction bases: 17.

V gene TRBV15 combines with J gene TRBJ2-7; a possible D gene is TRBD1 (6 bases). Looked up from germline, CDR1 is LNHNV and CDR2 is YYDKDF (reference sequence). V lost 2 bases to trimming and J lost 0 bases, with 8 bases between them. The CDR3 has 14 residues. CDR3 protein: CATSRLDSSYEQYF. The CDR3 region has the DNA TGTGCCACCAGCAGATTGGACAGCTCCTACGAGCAGTACTTC.

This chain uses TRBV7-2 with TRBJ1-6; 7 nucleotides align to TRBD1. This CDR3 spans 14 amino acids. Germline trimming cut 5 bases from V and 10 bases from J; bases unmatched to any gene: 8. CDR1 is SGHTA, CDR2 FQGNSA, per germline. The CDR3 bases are TGTGCCAGCAGCCTAGACAGGGATCACTCACCCCTCCACTTT. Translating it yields CASSLDRDHSPLHF.

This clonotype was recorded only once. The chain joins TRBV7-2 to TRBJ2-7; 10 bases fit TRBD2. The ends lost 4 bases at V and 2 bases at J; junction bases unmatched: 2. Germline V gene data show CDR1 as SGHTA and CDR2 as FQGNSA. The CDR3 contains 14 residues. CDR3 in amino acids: CASSSSGSPYEQYF. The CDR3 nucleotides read TGTGCCAGCAGCTCTAGCGGGAGCCCCTACGAGCAGTACTTC.

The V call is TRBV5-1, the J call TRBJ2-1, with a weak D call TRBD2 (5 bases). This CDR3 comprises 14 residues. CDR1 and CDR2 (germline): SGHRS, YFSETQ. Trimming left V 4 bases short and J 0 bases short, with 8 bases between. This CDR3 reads CASSEGGSYNEQFF. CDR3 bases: TGCGCCAGCAGCGAGGGCGGCTCCTACAATGAGCAGTTCTTC.

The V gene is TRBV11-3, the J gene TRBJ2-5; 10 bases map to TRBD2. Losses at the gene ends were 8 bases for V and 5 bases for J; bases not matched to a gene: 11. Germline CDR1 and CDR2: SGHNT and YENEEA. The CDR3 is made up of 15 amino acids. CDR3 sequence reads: CASSSGRAMVETQYF. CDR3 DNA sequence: TGTGCCAGCTCCAGCGGGAGGGCCATGGTGGAGACCCAGTACTTC.

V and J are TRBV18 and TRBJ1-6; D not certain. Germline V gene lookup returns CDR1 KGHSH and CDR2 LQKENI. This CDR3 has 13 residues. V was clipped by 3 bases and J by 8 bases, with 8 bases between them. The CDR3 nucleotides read TGTGCCAGCTCACCTTCACCCGATTCACCCCTCCACTTT. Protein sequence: CASSPSPDSPLHF.

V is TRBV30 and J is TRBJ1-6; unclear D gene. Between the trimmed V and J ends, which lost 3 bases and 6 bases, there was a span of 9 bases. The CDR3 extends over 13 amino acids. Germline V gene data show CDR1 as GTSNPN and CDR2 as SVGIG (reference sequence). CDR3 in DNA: TGTGCCTGGAGCCCACAGATTAATTCACCCCTCCACTTT. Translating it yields CAWSPQINSPLHF.

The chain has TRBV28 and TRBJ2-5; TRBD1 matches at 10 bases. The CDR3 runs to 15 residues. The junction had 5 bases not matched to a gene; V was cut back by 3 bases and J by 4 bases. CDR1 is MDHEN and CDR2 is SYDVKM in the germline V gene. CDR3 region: CASSFPDRGRETQYF. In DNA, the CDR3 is TGTGCCAGCAGTTTTCCAGACAGGGGGCGAGAGACCCAGTACTTC.

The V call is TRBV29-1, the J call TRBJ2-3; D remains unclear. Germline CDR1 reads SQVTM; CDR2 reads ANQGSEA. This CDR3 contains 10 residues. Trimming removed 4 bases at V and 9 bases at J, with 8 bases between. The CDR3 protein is CSVAGLTQYF. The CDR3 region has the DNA TGCAGCGTTGCGGGCCTAACGCAGTATTTT.

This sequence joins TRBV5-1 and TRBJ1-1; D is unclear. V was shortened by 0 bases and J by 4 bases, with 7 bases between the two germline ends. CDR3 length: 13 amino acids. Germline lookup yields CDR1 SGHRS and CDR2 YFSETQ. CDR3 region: CASSLEAVTEAFF. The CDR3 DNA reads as TGCGCCAGCAGCTTGGAGGCGGTCACTGAAGCTTTCTTT.

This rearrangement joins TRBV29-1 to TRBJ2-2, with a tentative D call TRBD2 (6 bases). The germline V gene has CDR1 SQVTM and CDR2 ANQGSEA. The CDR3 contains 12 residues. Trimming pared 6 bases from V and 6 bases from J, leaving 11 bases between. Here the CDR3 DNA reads TGCAGCGTCGGTAGCGGACCCGGGGAGCTGTTTTTT. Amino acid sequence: CSVGSGPGELFF.

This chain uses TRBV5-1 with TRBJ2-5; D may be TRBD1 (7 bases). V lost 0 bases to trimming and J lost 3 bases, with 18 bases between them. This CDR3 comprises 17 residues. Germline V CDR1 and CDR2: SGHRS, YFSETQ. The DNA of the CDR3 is TGCGCCAGCAGCTTGGTCTCCGCAGGGGGGTTGAAAGAGACCCAGTACTTC. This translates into CASSLVSAGGLKETQYF.

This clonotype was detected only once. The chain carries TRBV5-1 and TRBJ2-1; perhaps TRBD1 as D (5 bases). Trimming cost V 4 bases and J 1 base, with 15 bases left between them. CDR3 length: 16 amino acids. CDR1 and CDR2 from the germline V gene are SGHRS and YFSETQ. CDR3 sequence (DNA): TGCGCCAGCAGCATTGGATCAGGGCAGTCCTACAATGAGCAGTTCTTC. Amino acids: CASSIGSGQSYNEQFF.

Here the CDR3 reads CASSADRGLGYTF. In DNA, the CDR3 is TGTGCCAGCAGCGCCGACAGGGGGCTTGGCTACACCTTC. This chain connects TRBV2 to TRBJ1-2; 10 bases line up with TRBD1. The V and J ends lost 6 bases and 7 bases, in that order; junction bases with no gene match: 5. The CDR3 runs to 13 residues. Germline CDR1 and CDR2: SNHLY and FYNNEI.